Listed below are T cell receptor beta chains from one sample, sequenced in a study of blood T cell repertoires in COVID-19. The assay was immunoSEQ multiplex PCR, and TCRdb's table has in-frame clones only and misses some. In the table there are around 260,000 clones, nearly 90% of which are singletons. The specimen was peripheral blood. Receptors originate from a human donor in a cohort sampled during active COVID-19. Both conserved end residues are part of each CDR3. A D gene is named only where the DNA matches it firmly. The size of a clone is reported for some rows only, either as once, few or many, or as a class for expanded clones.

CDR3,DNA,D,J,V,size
CASKILVKDTQYF,TGTGCCAGCAAAATCCTAGTTAAAGATACGCAGTATTTT,NA,TRBJ2-3,TRBV6-5,NA
CASSYSEDPSAFF,TGTGCCAGCAGTTACTCGGAGGACCCCTCCGCTTTCTTT,NA,TRBJ1-1,TRBV6-6,NA
CASSSTTETYEQYF,TGCGCCAGCAGCTCAACGACAGAGACCTACGAGCAGTACTTC,NA,TRBJ2-7,TRBV5-1,few
CASTIAGGNEQFF,TGTGCCAGCACCATAGCGGGAGGCAATGAGCAGTTCTTC,TRBD2,TRBJ2-1,TRBV27,once
CASNSDRYNYGYTF,TGTGCCAGCAACTCGGACAGATATAACTATGGCTACACCTTC,NA,TRBJ1-2,TRBV2,NA
CASSQESIPRDRDSNQPQHF,TGTGCCAGCAGCCAAGAATCAATACCGCGGGACAGGGATAGCAATCAGCCCCAGCATTTT,TRBD1,TRBJ1-5,TRBV3-1/TRBV3-2,NA
CASSLGRGRGLGYNSPLHF,TGTGCCAGCAGTTTAGGCAGAGGGCGGGGGTTGGGCTATAATTCACCCCTCCACTTT,NA,TRBJ1-6,TRBV27,NA
CASSILPRLAGADTQYF,TGTGCCAGTAGTATCCTTCCTCGGCTAGCGGGGGCAGATACGCAGTATTTT,TRBD2,TRBJ2-3,TRBV19,NA
CASSPLRGGVGNYGYTF,TGTGCCAGCAGCCCACTACGGGGGGGGGTCGGTAACTATGGCTACACCTTC,NA,TRBJ1-2,TRBV7-7,NA
CAWSLSVPETQYF,TGTGCCTGGAGCCTCTCCGTCCCAGAGACCCAGTACTTC,NA,TRBJ2-5,TRBV30,NA
CASSSGLAGGPGETQYF,TGTGCCAGCAGTTCAGGACTAGCGGGAGGGCCTGGAGAGACCCAGTACTTC,TRBD2,TRBJ2-5,TRBV27,NA
CASSIQDFTNSPLHF,TGTGCCAGCAGCATCCAGGATTTTACAAATTCACCCCTCCACTTT,NA,TRBJ1-6,TRBV7-6,NA
CASSLGRDPYNEQFF,TGCGCCAGCAGCTTGGGGAGGGATCCGTACAATGAGCAGTTCTTC,NA,TRBJ2-1,TRBV5-1,NA
CASSVDRGTQYF,TGTGCCAGCAGCGTAGATCGGGGGACGCAGTATTTT,NA,TRBJ2-3,TRBV9,NA
CASRYSGAGANVLTF,TGTGCCAGCAGATATAGCGGCGCTGGGGCCAACGTCCTGACTTTC,NA,TRBJ2-6,TRBV2,NA
CASSSRQSVFYGYTF,TGTGCCAGCAGCTCCCGACAGAGCGTATTCTATGGCTACACCTTC,NA,TRBJ1-2,TRBV5-8,NA
CASSRSSGANVLTF,TGTGCCAGCAGTCGGAGCTCTGGGGCCAACGTCCTGACTTTC,NA,TRBJ2-6,TRBV9,once
CASSLGWSAGGGFSYEQYF,TGTGCCAGCAGCTTAGGCTGGAGCGCCGGGGGGGGTTTCTCCTACGAGCAGTACTTC,TRBD2,TRBJ2-7,TRBV13,NA